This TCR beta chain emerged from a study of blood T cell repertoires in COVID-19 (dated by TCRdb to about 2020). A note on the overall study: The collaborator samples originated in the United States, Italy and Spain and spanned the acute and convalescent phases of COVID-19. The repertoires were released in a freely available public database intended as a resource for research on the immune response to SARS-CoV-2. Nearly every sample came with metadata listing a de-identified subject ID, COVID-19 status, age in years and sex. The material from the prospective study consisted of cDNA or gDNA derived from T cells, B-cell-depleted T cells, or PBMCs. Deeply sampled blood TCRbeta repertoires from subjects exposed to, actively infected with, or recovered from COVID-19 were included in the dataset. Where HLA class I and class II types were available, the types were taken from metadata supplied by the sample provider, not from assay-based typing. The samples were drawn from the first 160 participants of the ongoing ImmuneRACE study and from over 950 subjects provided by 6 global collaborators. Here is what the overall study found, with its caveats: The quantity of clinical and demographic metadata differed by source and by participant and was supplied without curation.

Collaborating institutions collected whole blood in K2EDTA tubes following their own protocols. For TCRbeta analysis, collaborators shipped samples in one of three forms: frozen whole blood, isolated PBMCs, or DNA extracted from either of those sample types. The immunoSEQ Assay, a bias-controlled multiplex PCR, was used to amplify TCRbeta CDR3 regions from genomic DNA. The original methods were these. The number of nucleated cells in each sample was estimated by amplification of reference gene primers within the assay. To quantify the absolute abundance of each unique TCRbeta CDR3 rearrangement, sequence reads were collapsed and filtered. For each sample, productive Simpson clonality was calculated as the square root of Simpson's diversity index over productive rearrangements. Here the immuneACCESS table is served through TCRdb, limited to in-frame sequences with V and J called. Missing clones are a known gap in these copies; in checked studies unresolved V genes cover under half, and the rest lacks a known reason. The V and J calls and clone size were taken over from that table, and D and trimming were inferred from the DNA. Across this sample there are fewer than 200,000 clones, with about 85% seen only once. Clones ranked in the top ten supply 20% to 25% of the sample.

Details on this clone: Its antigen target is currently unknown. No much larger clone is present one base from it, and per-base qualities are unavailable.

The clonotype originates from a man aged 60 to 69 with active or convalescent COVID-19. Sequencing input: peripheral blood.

At the DNA level, the sequence is TGCGCCAGCAGCTTTAAAGAGACCCAGTACTTC. Translated, it gives CASSFKETQYF. The receptor chain draws on TRBV5-1 and TRBJ2-5, with the identity of the D gene unclear. The germline V gene sets CDR1 to SGHRS and CDR2 to YFSETQ. The CDR3 sequence holds 11 residues, the cysteine and phenylalanine included. The entry retains the CDR3 DNA only, 33 bases that are in frame from base 1. V was cut back by 2 bases and J by 3 bases, leaving a gap of 2 bases between them.